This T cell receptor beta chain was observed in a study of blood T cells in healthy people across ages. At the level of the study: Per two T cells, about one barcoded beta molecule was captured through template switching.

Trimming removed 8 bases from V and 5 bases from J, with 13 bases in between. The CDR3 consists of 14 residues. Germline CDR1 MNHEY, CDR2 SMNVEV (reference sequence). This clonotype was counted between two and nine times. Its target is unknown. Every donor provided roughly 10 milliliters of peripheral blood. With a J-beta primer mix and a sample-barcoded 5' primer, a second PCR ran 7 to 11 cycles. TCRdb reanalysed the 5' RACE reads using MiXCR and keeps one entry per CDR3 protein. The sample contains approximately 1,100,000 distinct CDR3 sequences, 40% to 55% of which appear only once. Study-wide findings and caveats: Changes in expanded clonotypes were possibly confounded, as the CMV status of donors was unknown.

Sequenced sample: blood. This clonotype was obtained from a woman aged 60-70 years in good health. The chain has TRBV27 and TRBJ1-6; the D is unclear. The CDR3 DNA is TGTGCCAGCCGCTTGGCGGGGAATAATTCACCCCTCCACTTT. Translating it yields CASRLAGNNSPLHF.